This TCR beta chain is drawn from a study of blood T cell repertoires in COVID-19. At the level of the study: Acute and convalescent COVID-19 specimens originated in the United States, Italy and Spain.

Per the original methods: Amplified reference gene primers provided the basis for estimating nucleated cell counts. Sequenced by immunoSEQ multiplex PCR; TCRdb stores in-frame clones only, minus some. Clone size and the V and J calls come from that table; the DNA yielded D and trimming. This sample carries more than 200,000 clones, about four fifths of them seen once, and the ten largest clones take 2% to 3%. Germline-derived CDR1 and CDR2 are MNHEY and SVGAGI. V shed 6 bases and J shed 6 bases, with 14 bases lying between them. The CDR3 runs to 13 residues. Material for sequencing was peripheral blood. V gene TRBV6-5 combines with J gene TRBJ1-1; D not certain. The receptor was isolated from a woman between 40 and 55 years old with active or convalescent COVID-19. The CDR3 sequence is CASSARREAEAFF. CDR3 nucleotide sequence: TGTGCCAGCAGCGCACGCCGGGAGGCTGAAGCTTTCTTT.